This T cell receptor beta chain was captured by sequencing in a study of blood T cell repertoires in COVID-19. Study-wide context: Specimens from acute and convalescent COVID-19 originated in the United States, Italy and Spain. In each case, the material was cDNA or gDNA derived from T cells, B-cell-depleted T cells, or PBMCs.

Profiling relied on immunoSEQ multiplex PCR, and the TCRdb table lists in-frame clones only, not all of them. The sample holds around 130,000 clones, about 88% seen once. Per the germline V gene, CDR1 is LNHDA and CDR2 is SQIVND (reference sequence). This CDR3 is built from 13 residues. Between the trimmed V and J ends, which lost 10 bases and 0 bases, there was a span of 10 bases. The chain uses TRBV19 and TRBJ2-1; the D gene is possibly TRBD2 (5 bases). The clonotype was recovered from a woman at least 80 years old with acute or convalescent COVID-19. Sequencing input: peripheral blood. The CDR3 coding sequence is TGTGCCACCCAACGGGACTCCTACAATGAGCAGTTCTTC. Protein sequence: CATQRDSYNEQFF.